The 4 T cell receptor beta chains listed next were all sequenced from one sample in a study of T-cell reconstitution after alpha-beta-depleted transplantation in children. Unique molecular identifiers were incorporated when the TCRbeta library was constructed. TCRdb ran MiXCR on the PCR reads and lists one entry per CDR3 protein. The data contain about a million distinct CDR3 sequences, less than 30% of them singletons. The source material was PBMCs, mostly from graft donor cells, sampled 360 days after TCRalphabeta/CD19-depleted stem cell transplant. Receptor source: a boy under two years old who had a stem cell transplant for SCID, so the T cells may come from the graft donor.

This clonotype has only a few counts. The CDR3 protein is CASRLQGGNSPLHF. The CDR3, as DNA: TGTGCCAGCAGACTACAGGGGGGGAATTCACCCCTCCACTTT. The rearrangement uses TRBV12-3 or TRBV12-4 and TRBJ1-6; 8 nucleotides line up with TRBD1. This CDR3 is built from 14 residues. The V gene end was trimmed by 6 bases and the J gene end by 7 bases; junction bases not matched to a gene: 5.

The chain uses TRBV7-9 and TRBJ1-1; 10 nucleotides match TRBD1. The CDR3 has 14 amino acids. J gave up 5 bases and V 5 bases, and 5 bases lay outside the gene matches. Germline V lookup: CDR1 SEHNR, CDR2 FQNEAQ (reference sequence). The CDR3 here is CASSETGGRTEAFF. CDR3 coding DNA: TGTGCCAGCAGCGAGACAGGGGGCAGGACTGAAGCTTTCTTT.

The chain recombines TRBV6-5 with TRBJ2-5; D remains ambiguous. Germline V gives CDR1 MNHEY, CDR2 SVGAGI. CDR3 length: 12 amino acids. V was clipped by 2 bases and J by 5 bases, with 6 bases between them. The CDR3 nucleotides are TGTGCCAGCAGTTACATGAAGGAGACCCAGTACTTC. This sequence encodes CASSYMKETQYF.

The CDR3 loop is CASSKLSGVPPWDYEQYF. Written as DNA, the CDR3 is TGTGCCAGCAGCAAACTAAGTGGCGTCCCCCCCTGGGACTACGAGCAGTACTTC. V gene TRBV21-1 combines with J gene TRBJ2-7; no check of the table's D call, TRBD1, against the DNA was made. TRBV21-1 is reported as a pseudogene. This CDR3 is 18 amino acids long.